The rows below give T cell receptor beta chains drawn from one sample of a study of T-cell reconstitution after alpha-beta-depleted transplantation in children. Via MiXCR, TCRdb re-called the PCR reads, giving one row per CDR3 protein. The sample holds over 400,000 distinct CDR3 sequences, 43% seen once. Sequencing was performed on PBMCs, taken before TCRalphabeta/CD19-depleted stem cell transplant. Source of these receptors: a girl aged 2 to 10 with aplastic anemia, due to receive a stem cell transplant. Each CDR3 is given without its conserved first and last residue. A D gene is named only where the DNA matches it firmly. Some rows mark clone size as missing; the rest say once, few, many or name a class of expanded clone.

TRBJ2-5 | TRBV20-1 | - | - | SAKESGYQETQY
TRBJ2-1 | TRBV20-1 | TRBD2 | few | SARDSKGLAMYNEQF
TRBJ2-3 | TRBV15 | - | few | ATSQIGDTDTQY
TRBJ2-3 | TRBV5-1 | TRBD2 | - | TSSLGGRASDTQY
TRBJ2-7 | TRBV2 | TRBD2 | many | ASGPRGSGKRLEQY
TRBJ2-1 | TRBV10-2 | - | few | ASSTFLEDNEQF
TRBJ2-2 | TRBV7-2 | - | - | ASSLDKGGELF
TRBJ2-7 | TRBV20-1 | - | - | SARGPPGVYEQY
TRBJ2-5 | TRBV4-1 | - | - | ASSQDQASRETQY
TRBJ1-2 | TRBV27 | - | few | ASSLFGNSFRNYGYT
TRBJ1-1 | TRBV6-2/TRBV6-3 | TRBD1 | - | ASRRDRGRKDTEAF
TRBJ2-6 | TRBV12-3/TRBV12-4 | - | many | ASSLEVSGANVLT
TRBJ2-2 | TRBV29-1 | - | - | SVPKGTNTGELF
TRBJ2-7 | TRBV2 | - | - | ASCFESGLASELSYEQY
TRBJ2-5 | TRBV10-3 | - | - | AISEGPAGRATETQY
TRBJ2-3 | TRBV20-1 | - | - | SARDSGYRTDTQY
TRBJ2-2 | TRBV20-1 | - | - | SARLGLTNTGELF
TRBJ2-1 | TRBV5-6 | TRBD2 | - | ASSYLAGGPYQGMNEQF
TRBJ1-1 | TRBV6-2/TRBV6-3 | TRBD1 | many | ASRPGTGGPRAF
TRBJ2-1 | TRBV20-1 | TRBD2 | many | SASGRVVEQF
TRBJ2-2 | TRBV6-1 | TRBD1 | - | ASSRRGRGELF
TRBJ1-5 | TRBV7-2 | - | once | ASSLWPQVNQPQH
TRBJ1-5 | TRBV5-6 | - | many | ASSLNIGRAGQPQH
TRBJ2-6 | TRBV9 | - | - | ASRYSGANVLT
TRBJ1-2 | TRBV6-1 | TRBD1 | many | ASRGTGEGGGYT
TRBJ2-1 | TRBV5-1 | - | - | ASSVLTGTSYNEQF
TRBJ2-1 | TRBV12-3/TRBV12-4 | - | - | ASSLAASPAHEQF
TRBJ2-5 | TRBV27 | - | once | ASSLRVGRPETQY
TRBJ2-7 | TRBV7-9 | - | few | ASSILRGDSTYEQY
TRBJ2-5 | TRBV12-3/TRBV12-4 | - | - | ASRNLRGGPQETQY
TRBJ2-1 | TRBV28 | - | - | ASSFAGGNEQF
TRBJ1-5 | TRBV6-1 | - | - | ASSQLDPFYSNQPQH
TRBJ2-3 | TRBV3-1 | - | many | ASSQPQGGSTDTQY
TRBJ2-1 | TRBV5-1 | - | - | ASREDTYNEQF
TRBJ2-5 | TRBV7-9 | TRBD2 | - | ASSARTGGGETQY
TRBJ2-7 | TRBV7-6 | - | - | ASSLGLGETYEQY
TRBJ1-2 | TRBV20-1 | - | many | SGSGGPLGYT
TRBJ2-2 | TRBV20-1 | TRBD1 | once | SAPRQGAAGELF
TRBJ2-6 | TRBV20-1 | - | few | SARDREAGANVLT
TRBJ2-1 | TRBV25-1 | - | - | ASSEINNEQF
TRBJ2-1 | TRBV20-1 | - | many | SAELYNEQF
TRBJ1-4 | TRBV19 | - | - | ARSRRANEKLF
TRBJ2-5 | TRBV4-2 | TRBD2 | few | ASSQDAGSAGGPRETQY
TRBJ2-1 | TRBV4-3 | - | - | ASSQVVNSYNEQF
TRBJ2-3 | TRBV20-1 | TRBD2 | - | SAGALGTSGGTDTQY
TRBJ2-1 | TRBV28 | TRBD2 | - | ASSTPSGGNNEQF
TRBJ2-3 | TRBV5-1 | TRBD2 | - | ASLGARLAGVWLSTQY
TRBJ2-5 | TRBV12-3/TRBV12-4 | - | many | ASRGTTQETQY
TRBJ2-7 | TRBV5-1 | TRBD1 | few | ASSGDREEQY
TRBJ1-5 | TRBV4-1 | - | - | ASSQEAPGSQPQH
TRBJ2-7 | TRBV12-3/TRBV12-4 | TRBD2 | many | ASTLGLAGTEQY
TRBJ2-5 | TRBV28 | TRBD2 | - | ASSFSGRVQETQY